This T cell receptor (beta chain) was found in a study of shared clonotypes between healthy human individuals (dated by TCRdb to about 2020). Study-level background: The cohort included a few men and a couple of women between 18 and 49 years of age. For each donor, CD4 naive and CD4 memory were each given three plates, CD8 naive was given two plates, and CD8 memory was given one plate. The study deeply sequenced blood TCR repertoires of five healthy adults to estimate repertoire size and the extent of clonotype sharing between individuals. Libraries were prepared and TCR repertoires were sequenced by different laboratories using diverse techniques, in order to increase sequencing depth and limit assay-specific biases. Per donor, leukapheresis produced somewhere between about 0.8 and 9 billion PBMCs. Overall study outcomes, separate from this receptor: Pairwise subsampling led to the expectation that sequencing depth would affect the degree of clonotype sharing among donors. The genetic and exposure-history diversity represented was limited by the small number of donors. About 4.5% of naive CD4, 3.5% of naive CD8, 2.3% of memory CD4, and approximately 0.39% of memory CD8 clonotypes were shared across four donors. Naive subsets generally had larger estimated clonotype richness than memory subsets. Sampling was restricted to blood, and TCR repertoires in tissue are likely to differ from TCR repertoires in blood. Clonotypes shared by all four sorted-subset donors showed higher generation probabilities than non-shared clonotypes. Incomplete sequencing was indicated by rarefaction of sorted-subset datasets, despite the large sequencing depth.

With respect to this clone: The antigen it recognizes is unknown. No much larger clonotype is one base removed from it; base qualities were not supplied.

Between the V and J ends, shortened by 4 bases and 4 bases respectively, the junction contains 4 bases. Sequences MDHEN (CDR1) and SYDVKM (CDR2) are obtained from the germline V gene. From its cysteine to its phenylalanine, the CDR3 spans 12 amino acids. Only the CDR3 portion is preserved as DNA: 36 bases, with reading frame beginning at the first base. Using the deep immunoSEQ assay, TCR CDR3 regions were amplified from genomic DNA by multiplex PCR. Genomic DNA extracted from each cell subset was distributed evenly over all wells of several immunoSEQ 96-well plates, and each plate served as one replicate. For sorted subsets, approximately 200 ng of genomic DNA, equivalent to roughly 30,000 T cell genomes, went into each replicate PCR. The purified libraries were quantified using a Qubit 3.0 fluorometer, sized with a Bioanalyzer 2100, and then quantified again using the KAPA Library Quantification kit. Every immunoSEQ 96-well plate was sequenced on a dedicated single-read 150-cycle Illumina NextSeq 550 flow cell. Regarding the original processing steps: Because the immunoSEQ output held only junctional sequences and lacked quality scores, the filtering could not match the filtering applied to full-length reads. To assign V/J genes and CDR3, sequences were annotated against IMGT germline references using PyIR, a Python wrapper for IgBLAST v1.9. Reads were removed for weak V/J assignments (E-value above 1e-6), missing CDR3, stop codons, out-of-frame junctions, or ambiguous translated residues. V3J clonotypes were defined as sequences sharing an identical inferred V gene, J gene, and CDR3 amino acid sequence. The percentage overlap between two repertoires was calculated by dividing the number of shared unique clonotypes by the size of the smaller repertoire. RTK rarefaction, the Chao1 estimator, and Recon v2.1 estimates of unobserved clonotypes were used to assess repertoire richness. OLGA was used to compute generation probabilities for all TCRbeta clonotypes that the gDNA method yielded from a few donors. Drawn from immuneACCESS, this table holds only the in-frame rearrangements with V and J called that TCRdb kept. Clones are partly lost; checked studies trace under half to an unresolved V gene and leave the rest unexplained. For V, J and clone size, that table is used; D and trimming come from the DNA. For this sample the table gives around 1,900,000 clones, of which just under 95% were detected only once. The top ten clonotypes cover approximately 1.7% of the sample.

CD8 naive samples consisted of CD45RO-negative cells that were positively selected for CCR7, yielding a CD45RA+CCR7+ population without TemRA cells. The donors were healthy, HIV-negative adults with no recently reported acute infections or vaccinations. Every donor was a Caucasian adult residing in Nashville, Tennessee, USA. Blood was obtained by leukapheresis, after which PBMCs were separated by Ficoll-Histopaque density gradient centrifugation and cryopreserved in liquid nitrogen vapor phase. Analytical flow cytometry was used to check the purity and quantity of each magnetically sorted T cell population. Genomic DNA was isolated from every sorted fraction and measured by UV absorbance on a Nanodrop 2000c.

This sequence was found in a man aged 18 to 35 in good health. Some clones in this sample may be carry-over from other donors' samples. The chain joins TRBV28 to TRBJ2-2; confidence is insufficient to name the D gene. The sample was naive CD8+ T cells from PBMCs. In the paper's terms, the cell subset or site label means: CD45RA+CCR7+. The CDR3 sequence is CASSYPTGELFF. Read as DNA, the sequence is TGTGCCAGCAGTTACCCCACCGGGGAGCTGTTTTTT.